This passage covers 20 T cell receptor beta chains from one sample sequenced in a study of metastatic and nonmetastatic thyroid tumors. No treatment had been given to any patient before thyroid surgery. TCRdb re-called the PCR reads with MiXCR. The sample lists 45,000 or so clones, 4% occurring once. Input material: blood. Receptors were obtained from a female donor with papillary thyroid cancer or a benign thyroid nodule (not recorded which). Some clones in this sample may be carry-over from other donors' samples.

The chain is built from TRBV19 and TRBJ2-7; unclear D gene. The CDR3 covers 11 residues. The V end lost 5 bases, the J end lost 3 bases, and 5 bases lay between the germline ends. From germline, CDR1 is LNHDA and CDR2 SQIVND (reference sequence). Here the CDR3 reads CASSAGYEQYF. CDR3 sequence (DNA): TGTGCCAGTAGTGCTGGCTACGAGCAGTACTTC.

The V call is TRBV6-4, the J call TRBJ2-1; TRBD2 matches 12 bases. The CDR3 contains 16 residues. The V gene end was trimmed by 7 bases and the J gene end by 6 bases; junction bases not matched to a gene: 10. CDR1 is MRHNA, CDR2 SNTAGT, per germline. CDR3 in DNA: TGTGCCAGCATCCGAGGACTAGCGGGATCCCCCAATGAGCAGTTCTTC. Translation: CASIRGLAGSPNEQFF.

This chain joins TRBV6-9 and TRBJ1-6; D ambiguous. Germline CDR1 MNHGY, CDR2 SVAAGI. Deletions cut 4 bases from V and 11 bases from J, with 18 bases between. The CDR3 totals 15 residues. CDR3 in amino acids: CASSLDDGSRAPLHF. The CDR3 DNA follows: TGTGCCAGCAGTTTAGATGACGGGTCAAGGGCACCCCTCCACTTT.

This clone was observed at least ten times. The chain uses TRBV5-1 and TRBJ1-1; no clear D. Looked up from germline, CDR1 is SGHRS and CDR2 is YFSETQ. Deletions cut 6 bases from V and 6 bases from J, with 9 bases between. The CDR3 consists of 11 residues. The CDR3 region is CASIEGPEAFF. The DNA for the CDR3 is TGCGCCAGCATTGAGGGTCCTGAAGCTTTCTTT.

At least ten counts were recorded for this clone. J is TRBJ2-3 and V is TRBV20-1; 7 positions match TRBD2. CDR1 is DFQATT and CDR2 is SNEGSKA in the germline V gene (reference sequence). The CDR3 runs to 15 residues. Trimming removed 4 bases from V and 0 bases from J; junction bases left unmatched: 7. This CDR3 is CSANSASGSTDTQYF. DNA for the CDR3: TGCAGTGCTAATTCGGCTAGCGGTAGCACAGATACGCAGTATTTT.

This clone was observed many times. J is TRBJ2-3 and V is TRBV5-1; the match to TRBD2 covers 9 bases. Germline trimming cut 7 bases from V and 3 bases from J; bases unmatched to any gene: 9. The CDR3 length is 15 residues. CDR1 is SGHRS and CDR2 is YFSETQ in the germline V gene. The CDR3 loop reads CASQGETSGTDTQYF. As DNA, the CDR3 is TGCGCCAGCCAGGGGGAGACTAGCGGAACAGATACGCAGTATTTT.

There are many counts of this clone. V usage is TRBV6-4 and J usage is TRBJ1-4; TRBD1 is a possible D gene (5 bases). Germline lookup yields CDR1 MRHNA and CDR2 SNTAGT. The CDR3 consists of 17 residues. Trimming took 0 bases from V and 5 from J, leaving 16 bases between them. The CDR3 reads CASSDSTALRGNEKLFF. The CDR3 coding sequence is TGTGCCAGCAGTGACTCGACAGCATTACGAGGAAATGAAAAACTGTTTTTT.

Details on this clone: This specimen includes other DNA sequences encoding the same CDR3. The chain has TRBV12-3 or TRBV12-4 and TRBJ1-1; 7 bases match TRBD1. The CDR3 is 14 residues long. Trimming at V came to 5 bases and at J to 5 bases, leaving 8 bases not matched to a gene. The CDR3 coding sequence is TGTGCCAGCAGTCTACAGGGGCGGGTGACTGAAGCTTTCTTT. Its protein product is CASSLQGRVTEAFF.

The sample holds a few counts of this clone. V and J are TRBV19 and TRBJ2-1; TRBD2 agrees at 11 bases. Germline lookup yields CDR1 LNHDA and CDR2 SQIVND (reference sequence). V lost 8 bases to trimming and J lost 7 bases; unmatched junction nucleotides: 13. The CDR3 spans 16 residues. The CDR3 spells CASGHIGTSGYNEQFF. The CDR3 DNA follows: TGTGCCAGTGGTCATATAGGGACTAGCGGCTATAATGAGCAGTTCTTC.

This clone was seen ten or more times. One end of the junction fails to match germline, which may point to a read error. This rearrangement joins TRBV27 to TRBJ2-2; 7 bases are a match to TRBD1. This CDR3 region has 16 residues. In germline, CDR1 is MNHEY, CDR2 SMNVEV (reference sequence). CDR3 in DNA: TGTGCCAGCAGTCTATCCGGGACAGCGAACACCGGGGAGCTGTTTTTT. Its protein is CASSLSGTANTGELFF.

V gene TRBV2 combines with J gene TRBJ1-5; 9 bases line up with TRBD1. CDR3 length: 14 amino acids. The V gene's germline CDR1 is SNHLY and CDR2 FYNNEI. With V trimmed by 5 bases and J by 6 bases, 5 bases remained unmatched. As DNA, the CDR3 is TGTGCCAGCAGTCGATCGACAGGGGGTCAGCCCCAGCATTTT. Its translation: CASSRSTGGQPQHF.

This clone turned up a few times. Germline and junction disagree at one end, which may indicate a read error. Other DNA sequences in this specimen translate into the identical CDR3. The chain combines TRBV6-1 with TRBJ2-7; 12 positions agree with TRBD1. The CDR3 length is 14 residues. The germline gives CDR1 MNHNS, CDR2 SASEGT. The CDR3 loop is CASSEGTGGYEQYF. The CDR3 DNA reads TGTGCCAGCAGTGAGGGGACAGGGGGCTACGAGCAATACTTC.

This clone showed up just a few times. The J gene is TRBJ1-2, the V gene TRBV10-3, with 9 bases aligning to TRBD1. CDR1 is ENHRY and CDR2 is SYGVKD in the germline V gene. The ends lost 11 bases at V and 4 bases at J; junction bases unmatched: 8. The CDR3 runs 13 residues. As DNA, the CDR3 is TGTGCCGCACGGACAGGGGATGGCTATGGCTACACCTTC. It is translated as CAARTGDGYGYTF.

The chain employs TRBV6-6 and TRBJ1-1; D gene unclear. Germline values: CDR1 MNHNY, CDR2 SVGAGI (reference sequence). The V end lost 0 bases, the J end lost 0 bases, and 11 bases lay between the germline ends. The CDR3 covers 16 residues. The CDR3 coding sequence is TGTGCCAGCAGTTACTCGAGGACTGAAATGAACACTGAAGCTTTCTTT. Protein product: CASSYSRTEMNTEAFF.

Worth noting for this clone: This CDR3 fails to terminate in the conserved phenylalanine or tryptophan, so it likely reflects a read error. The rearrangement uses TRBV20-1 and TRBJ2-3; 12 bases match TRBD2. This CDR3 has 16 residues. Germline CDR1 reads DFQATT; CDR2 reads SNEGSKA (reference sequence). V lost 5 bases and J lost 2; bases outside the gene matches: 8. The CDR3 region is CSAYPGLAGYTDTQYL. DNA of the CDR3: TGCAGTGCTTATCCTGGACTAGCGGGATACACAGATACGCAGTATCTT.

This clone has more than one count but fewer than ten. The rearrangement uses TRBV5-7 and TRBJ2-2; D possibly corresponds to TRBD2 (7 bases). TRBV5-7 is treated as an ORF (open reading frame) with a function not yet certain. The CDR3 extends over 22 amino acids. V lost 1 base and J lost 1, with 29 bases in between. The CDR3 here is CASSLFYYACGGGGLNTGELFF. Here the CDR3 DNA reads TGTGCCAGCAGCTTGTTCTATTACGCCTGTGGAGGCGGGGGCCTGAACACCGGGGAGCTGTTTTTT.

This clone was recorded many times. This sample also contains other DNA sequences that code for the same CDR3. J is TRBJ2-2 and V is TRBV7-3, with TRBD1 identical over 8 bases. Trimming removed 5 bases from V and 4 bases from J; junction bases left unmatched: 6. The germline CDR1 and CDR2 sequences are SGHTA and FQGTGA. The CDR3 covers 15 residues. This CDR3 reads CASSLDRAGTGELFF. For the CDR3, the DNA is TGTGCCAGCAGCCTGGACAGGGCGGGCACCGGGGAGCTGTTTTTT.

This clone was found many times. The chain carries TRBV15 and TRBJ2-7; 11 nucleotides line up with TRBD2. Germline CDR1 and CDR2: LNHNV and YYDKDF (reference sequence). Germline trimming cut 1 base from V and 9 bases from J; bases unmatched to any gene: 8. This CDR3 comprises 15 residues. The CDR3 here is CATSRGGSGRAAQYF. The CDR3 DNA reads TGTGCCACCAGCAGAGGGGGTAGCGGGAGGGCGGCGCAGTACTTC. The variable domain in full, completed from reference TRBV15 and TRBJ2-7, reads DAMVIQNPRYQVTQFGKPVTLSCSQTLNHNVMYWYQQKSSQAPKLLFHYYDKDFNNEADTPDNFQSRRPNTSFCFLDIRSPGLGDTAMYLCATSRGGSGRAAQYFGPGTRLTVT.

Ten or more counts support this clone. The V and J genes are TRBV19 and TRBJ2-7; 11 bases are a match to TRBD2. Trimming removed 6 bases from V and 2 bases from J; junction bases left unmatched: 9. CDR3 size: 16 residues. CDR1 and CDR2 (germline): LNHDA, SQIVND (reference sequence). The CDR3 reads CASRDRLAGGPYEQYF. CDR3 nucleotide sequence: TGTGCCAGTAGGGACCGTCTAGCGGGAGGTCCCTACGAGCAGTACTTC. The whole variable domain, filled in from reference TRBV19 and TRBJ2-7, reads DGGITQSPKYLFRKEGQNVTLSCEQNLNHDAMYWYRQDPGQGLRLIYYSQIVNDFQKGDIAEGYSVSREKKESFPLTVTSAQKNPTAFYLCASRDRLAGGPYEQYFGPGTRLTVT.

In its sample, this clone ranks as medium-sized. The chain combines TRBV6-1 with TRBJ2-1, with 7 bases lining up with TRBD2. Per the germline V gene, CDR1 is MNHNS and CDR2 is SASEGT. J lost 3 bases, V lost 2 bases, and 1 base had no gene match. This CDR3 region has 14 residues. The CDR3 spells CASSETSDYNEQFF. CDR3 nucleotides: TGTGCCAGCAGTGAAACTAGCGACTACAATGAGCAGTTCTTC.